This T cell receptor (beta chain) was sequenced during a study of Ad26.COV2.S vaccination and SARS-CoV-2 variants. At the level of the study: Once or twice, 56 days apart, Ad26.COV2.S was delivered intramuscularly.

Treatment specified: about 20 received Ad26.COV2.S at low or high dose, single or two shots; about 5 received placebo; per-sample allocation not given. Collection of the samples took place on day 63 after the first injection of vaccine or placebo. Assay used: immunoSEQ multiplex PCR; TCRdb lists only in-frame clones, some missing. The sample lists hundreds of thousands of clones, more than 70% occurring once. Germline lookup yields CDR1 SGHAT and CDR2 FQNNGV. V lost 3 bases and J 4 bases, leaving 12 bases between the germline ends. This CDR3 is 14 amino acids long. This TCR came from a person between 18 and 65 years old who received the Ad26.COV2.S COVID-19 vaccine or a placebo. The chain couples TRBV11-2 to TRBJ2-5; maybe TRBD2 (7 bases). This specimen was peripheral blood, taken in a trial of Ad26.COV2.S vaccine versus placebo. The CDR3 region is CASSLGGGGETQYF. CDR3 DNA: TGTGCCAGCAGCTTGGGGGGAGGGGGAGAGACCCAGTACTTC.